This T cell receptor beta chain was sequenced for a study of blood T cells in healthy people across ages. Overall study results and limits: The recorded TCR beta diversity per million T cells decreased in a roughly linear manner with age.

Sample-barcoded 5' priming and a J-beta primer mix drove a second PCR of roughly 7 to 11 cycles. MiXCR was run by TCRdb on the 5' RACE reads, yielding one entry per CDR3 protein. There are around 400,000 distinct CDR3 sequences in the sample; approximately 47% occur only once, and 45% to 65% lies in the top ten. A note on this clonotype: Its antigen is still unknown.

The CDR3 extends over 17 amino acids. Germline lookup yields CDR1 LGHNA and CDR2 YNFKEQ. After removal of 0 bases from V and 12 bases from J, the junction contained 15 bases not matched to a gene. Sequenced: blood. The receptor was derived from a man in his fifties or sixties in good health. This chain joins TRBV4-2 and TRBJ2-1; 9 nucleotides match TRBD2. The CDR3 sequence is CASSQDPGREGSLGQFF. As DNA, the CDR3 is TGTGCCAGCAGCCAAGATCCAGGGCGGGAGGGAAGTTTGGGGCAGTTCTTC.